This T cell receptor beta chain derives from a study of blood T cell repertoires in COVID-19. Looking at the study overall: The United States, Italy and Spain were the sources of the acute and convalescent COVID-19 samples.

The germline V gene encodes CDR1 GTSNPN and CDR2 SVGIG (reference sequence). Trimming left V 4 bases short and J 4 bases short, with 11 bases between. This CDR3 is 13 amino acids long. Original handling: For nucleated cells, counts were estimated from reference gene primer amplification. TCRdb keeps only in-frame clones here, not all; method: immunoSEQ multiplex PCR. V and J calls and clone size are given by that table; D and trimming were obtained from the DNA. The table shows 150,000 to 200,000 clones, with 75% to 90% occurring only once. The sample holds a few counts of this clone. Sequenced input: peripheral blood. This clonotype was obtained from a man aged 55-75 years with acute or convalescent COVID-19. This sequence joins TRBV30 and TRBJ1-5; D is perhaps TRBD1 (5 bases). This CDR3 is CAWNTGGNQPQHF. CDR3 DNA: TGTGCCTGGAACACAGGTGGGAATCAGCCCCAGCATTTT. Together with reference TRBV30 and TRBJ1-5, the CDR3 gives the full variable domain: SQTIHQWPATLVQPVGSPLSLECTVEGTSNPNLYWYRQAAGRGLQLLFYSVGIGQISSEVPQNLSASRPQDRQFILSSKKLLLSDSGFYLCAWNTGGNQPQHFGDGTRLSIL.